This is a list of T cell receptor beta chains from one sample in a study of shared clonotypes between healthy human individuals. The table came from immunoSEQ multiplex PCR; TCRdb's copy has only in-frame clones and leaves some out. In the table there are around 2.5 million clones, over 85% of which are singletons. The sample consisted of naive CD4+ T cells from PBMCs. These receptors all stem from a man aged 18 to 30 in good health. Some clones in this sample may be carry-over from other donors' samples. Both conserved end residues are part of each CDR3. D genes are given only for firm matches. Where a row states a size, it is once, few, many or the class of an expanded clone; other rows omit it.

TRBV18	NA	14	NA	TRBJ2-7	CASSPRGDSNEQYF	TGTGCCAGCTCACCACGGGGGGACAGTAACGAGCAGTACTTC
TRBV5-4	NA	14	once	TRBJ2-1	CASSLVWLSDEQFF	TGTGCCAGCAGCTTGGTCTGGCTCTCGGATGAGCAGTTCTTC
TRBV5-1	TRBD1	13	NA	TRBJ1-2	CASSSGQSIGYTF	TGCGCCAGCAGCTCGGGACAGAGCATTGGCTACACCTTC
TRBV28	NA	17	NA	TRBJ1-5	CASSLSKRADSNQPQHF	TGTGCCAGCAGTTTATCCAAAAGAGCGGATAGCAATCAGCCCCAGCATTTT
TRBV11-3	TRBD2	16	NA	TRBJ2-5	CASSLGLAGGPRTQYF	TGTGCCAGCAGCTTGGGTCTAGCGGGCGGACCTCGGACCCAGTACTTC
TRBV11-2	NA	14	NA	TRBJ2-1	CASSSPGLGNEQFF	TGTGCCAGCAGCTCACCAGGGCTGGGCAATGAGCAGTTCTTC
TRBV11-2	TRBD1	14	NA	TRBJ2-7	CASSPDRGAYEQYF	TGTGCCAGCAGCCCGGACAGGGGCGCCTACGAGCAGTACTTC
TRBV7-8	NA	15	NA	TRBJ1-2	CASSLVPGPGYGYTF	TGTGCCAGCAGCTTAGTCCCAGGCCCGGGCTATGGCTACACCTTC
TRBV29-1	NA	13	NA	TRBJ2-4	CSVGGRAKNIQYF	TGCAGCGTTGGGGGCAGAGCCAAAAACATTCAGTACTTC
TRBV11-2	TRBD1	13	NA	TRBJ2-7	CASSLVPGQGTNF	TGTGCCAGCAGCTTAGTCCCGGGACAGGGAACGAACTTC
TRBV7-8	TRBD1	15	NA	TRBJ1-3	CASSLIAAGGDTIYF	TGTGCCAGCAGCTTAATCGCGGCAGGGGGGGACACCATATATTTT
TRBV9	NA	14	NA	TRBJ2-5	CASSVGGTQETQYF	TGTGCCAGCAGCGTAGGCGGAACCCAAGAGACCCAGTACTTC
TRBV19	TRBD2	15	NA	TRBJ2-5	CASSMGRGAQETQYF	TGTGCCAGTAGTATGGGGCGGGGGGCGCAGGAGACCCAGTACTTC
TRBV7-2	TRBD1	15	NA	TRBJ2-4	CASSPRGPTKNIQYF	TGTGCCAGCAGCCCTAGGGGGCCTACCAAAAACATTCAGTACTTC
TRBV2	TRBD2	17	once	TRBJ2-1	CASSRLAGPTSYNEQFF	TGTGCCAGCAGTCGGCTAGCGGGCCCGACCTCCTACAATGAGCAGTTCTTC
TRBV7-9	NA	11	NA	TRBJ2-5	CASSQQETQYF	TGTGCCAGCAGCCAGCAAGAGACCCAGTACTTC
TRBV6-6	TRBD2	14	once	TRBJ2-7	CASSTSGRASEQYF	TGTGCCAGCAGTACTAGCGGGAGGGCCTCCGAGCAGTACTTC
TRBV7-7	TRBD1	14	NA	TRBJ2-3	CASSRGQGTDTQYF	TGTGCCAGCAGCCGGGGACAGGGCACAGATACGCAGTATTTT
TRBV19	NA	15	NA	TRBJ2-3	CASSRTGQATDTQYF	TGTGCCAGTAGTAGGACGGGACAAGCCACAGATACGCAGTATTTT
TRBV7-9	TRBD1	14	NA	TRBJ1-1	CASSQTGLNPEAFF	TGTGCCAGCAGCCAGACAGGGTTAAATCCTGAAGCTTTCTTT
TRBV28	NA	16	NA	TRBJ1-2	CASSSVRQLEHYGYTF	TGTGCCAGCAGTTCCGTCAGACAACTTGAGCACTATGGCTACACCTTC
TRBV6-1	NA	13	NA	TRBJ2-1	CASSDPGGGEQFF	TGTGCCAGCAGTGATCCGGGGGGCGGGGAGCAGTTCTTC
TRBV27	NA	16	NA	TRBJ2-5	CASSLLGPVEQETQYF	TGTGCCAGCAGTTTACTGGGACCGGTGGAGCAAGAGACCCAGTACTTC
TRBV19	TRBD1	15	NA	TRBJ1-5	CASNDRGTSNQPQHF	TGTGCCAGTAATGACAGGGGAACGAGCAATCAGCCCCAGCATTTT
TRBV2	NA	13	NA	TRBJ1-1	CVSRVPEDTEAFF	TGTGTCAGCAGGGTCCCTGAAGACACTGAAGCTTTCTTT
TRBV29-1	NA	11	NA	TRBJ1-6	CSVGDNSPLHF	TGCAGCGTTGGAGATAATTCACCCCTCCACTTT
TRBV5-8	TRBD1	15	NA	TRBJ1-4	CASSPNRGPREKLFF	TGTGCCAGCAGCCCTAACAGGGGCCCGAGAGAAAAACTGTTTTTT
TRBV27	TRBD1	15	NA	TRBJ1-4	CASSLGTGWREKLFF	TGTGCCAGCAGCCTGGGGACAGGGTGGCGAGAAAAACTGTTTTTT
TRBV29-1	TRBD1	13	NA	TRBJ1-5	CSVGQGRNQPQHF	TGCAGCGTCGGACAGGGTAGGAATCAGCCCCAGCATTTT
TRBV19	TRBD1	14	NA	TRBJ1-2	CASSPQGANYGYTF	TGTGCCAGTAGTCCCCAGGGGGCGAACTATGGCTACACCTTC
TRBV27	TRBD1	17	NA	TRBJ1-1	CASSFRTLRQGITEAFF	TGTGCCAGCAGTTTTCGGACCCTACGACAGGGGATCACTGAAGCTTTCTTT
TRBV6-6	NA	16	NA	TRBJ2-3	CASSPGIPSSTDTQYF	TGTGCCAGCTCACCGGGGATCCCTTCTAGCACAGATACGCAGTATTTT
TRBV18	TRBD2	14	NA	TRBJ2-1	CASRWTSWYNEQFF	TGTGCCAGCCGTTGGACTAGCTGGTACAATGAGCAGTTCTTC
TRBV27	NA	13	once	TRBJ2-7	CASSSIGVYEQYF	TGTGCCAGCAGTTCCATAGGGGTCTACGAGCAGTACTTC
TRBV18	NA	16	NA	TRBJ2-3	CASSPPLLFGTDTQYF	TGTGCCAGCTCACCACCCTTGTTGTTCGGCACAGATACGCAGTATTTT
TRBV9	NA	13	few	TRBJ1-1	CASSVQLNTEAFF	TGTGCCAGCAGCGTACAGCTGAACACTGAAGCTTTCTTT
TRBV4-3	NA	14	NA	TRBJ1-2	CASSQDRGGYGYTF	TGCGCCAGCAGCCAAGATCGAGGGGGGTATGGCTACACCTTC
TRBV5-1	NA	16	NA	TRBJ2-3	CASSLISTPGADTQYF	TGCGCCAGCAGCTTGATATCCACCCCGGGGGCGGATACGCAGTATTTT
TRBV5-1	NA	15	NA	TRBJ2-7	CASSPGAGSSYEQYF	TGCGCCAGCAGCCCGGGGGCGGGGAGCTCCTACGAGCAGTACTTC
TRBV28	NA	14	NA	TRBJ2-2	CASLGGKNTGELFF	TGTGCCAGCCTCGGGGGAAAGAACACCGGGGAGCTGTTTTTT
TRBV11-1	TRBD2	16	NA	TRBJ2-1	CASSRLAGGFYNEQFF	TGTGCCAGCAGCCGACTAGCGGGAGGCTTCTACAATGAGCAGTTCTTC
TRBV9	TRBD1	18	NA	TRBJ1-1	CASSAREAGGKENTEAFF	TGTGCCAGCAGCGCTAGGGAGGCAGGGGGTAAGGAGAACACTGAAGCTTTCTTT
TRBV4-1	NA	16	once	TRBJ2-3	CASSQDGGLRADTQYF	TGCGCCAGCAGCCAAGATGGCGGCCTACGCGCAGATACGCAGTATTTT
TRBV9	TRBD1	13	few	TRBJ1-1	CASSPRTGGRAFF	TGTGCCAGCAGCCCTAGGACAGGGGGCAGAGCTTTCTTT
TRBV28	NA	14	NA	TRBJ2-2	CASSFNSRIGELFF	TGTGCCAGCAGTTTTAATAGTAGGATCGGGGAGCTGTTTTTT
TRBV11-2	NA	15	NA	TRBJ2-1	CASSLGPPSYNEQFF	TGTGCCAGCAGCTTAGGACCTCCTTCCTACAATGAGCAGTTCTTC
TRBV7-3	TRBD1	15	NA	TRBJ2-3	CASSSRDRAGDTQYF	TGTGCCAGCAGCTCTAGGGACAGGGCGGGAGATACGCAGTATTTT
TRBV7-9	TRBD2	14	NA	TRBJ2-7	CASSSAGESYEQYF	TGTGCCAGCAGCTCAGCGGGGGAGTCCTACGAGCAGTACTTC
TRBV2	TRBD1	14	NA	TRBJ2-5	CASRRGQGQETQYF	TGTGCCAGCAGAAGAGGACAGGGTCAAGAGACCCAGTACTTC
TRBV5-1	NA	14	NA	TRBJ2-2	CASSPDSLTGELFF	TGCGCCAGCAGCCCCGACAGTCTGACCGGGGAGCTGTTTTTT
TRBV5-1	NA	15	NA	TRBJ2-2	CASSLARANTGELFF	TGCGCCAGCAGCTTGGCCCGCGCCAACACCGGGGAGCTGTTTTTT
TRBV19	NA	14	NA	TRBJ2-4	CASRGRLAKNIQYF	TGTGCCAGCAGAGGGAGACTAGCCAAAAACATTCAGTACTTC
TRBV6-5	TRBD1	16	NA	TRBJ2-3	CASSYDPGQSTDTQYF	TGTGCCAGCAGTTACGACCCGGGACAGAGCACAGATACGCAGTATTTT